The rows below give T cell receptor beta chains drawn from one sample of a study of T cell responses to AZD1222 COVID-19 vaccine. Here immunoSEQ multiplex PCR was the method, and the copy in TCRdb shows in-frame clones only, minus some. The sample holds some 200,000 clones; approximately 93% are singletons and the top ten take around 4.3%. The sample was peripheral blood, taken on day 0 of AZD1222 vaccination. The receptor source for this set is an adult in good health. CDR3s include the opening cysteine and the closing phenylalanine or tryptophan. A D gene is named only where the DNA matches it firmly. A clone size is listed for some rows: how often the clone was seen (once, few, many), or a class if it is expanded.

TRBJ2-1	TRBD1	TRBV2	14	-	TGTGCCAGCAGTGAAGGGACAGGGTCCAATGAGCAGTTCTTC	CASSEGTGSNEQFF
TRBJ2-1	-	TRBV18	14	once	TGTGCCAGCTCACCTCGCTACAGCAACAATGAGCAGTTCTTC	CASSPRYSNNEQFF
TRBJ2-2	-	TRBV27	12	-	TGTGCCAGCAGTTTCGGGAACGGGGAGCTGTTTTTT	CASSFGNGELFF
TRBJ1-3	TRBD1	TRBV15	18	-	TGTGCCACCAGCAGAGACCGCCGAACAGGGGTGACTGGAAACACCATATATTTT	CATSRDRRTGVTGNTIYF
TRBJ1-4	-	TRBV27	15	-	TGTGCCAGCAGTTTATCAGGGCTGCCTAATGAAAAACTGTTTTTT	CASSLSGLPNEKLFF
TRBJ1-6	TRBD1	TRBV4-1	13	-	TGCGCCAGCAGCCAAGGACAGGGGACACCCCTCCACTTT	CASSQGQGTPLHF
TRBJ1-1	-	TRBV12-3/TRBV12-4	13	-	TGTGCCAGCAGTTCCGATCCCGGGGCTGAAGCTTTCTTT	CASSSDPGAEAFF
TRBJ1-4	TRBD1	TRBV6-5	15	-	TGTGCCAGCAGCATCCGACAGGGAAATAATGAAAAACTGTTTTTT	CASSIRQGNNEKLFF
TRBJ1-3	-	TRBV11-2	18	-	TGTGCCAGCAGCTTAGATTTCGGAGGGACCAAGGCGGGAAACACCATATATTTT	CASSLDFGGTKAGNTIYF
TRBJ1-4	-	TRBV5-1	16	-	TGCGCCAGCAGCTTATTGGGGTCCCCAACTAATGAAAAACTGTTTTTT	CASSLLGSPTNEKLFF
TRBJ1-6	-	TRBV28	14	-	TGTGCCAGCCTTTCCCCAGGGGATAATTCACCCCTCCACTTT	CASLSPGDNSPLHF
TRBJ1-1	-	TRBV7-6	13	-	TGTGCCAGCAGCTTAGTTACTACAAGCGAAGCTTTCTTT	CASSLVTTSEAFF
TRBJ1-3	-	TRBV15	14	-	TGTGCCACCAGCAGTCGGGGGAGTGGAAACACCATATATTTT	CATSSRGSGNTIYF
TRBJ1-5	-	TRBV7-9	15	-	TGTGCCAGCAGCTTAGGCGTAGGGCGGAATCAGCCCCAGCATTTT	CASSLGVGRNQPQHF
TRBJ1-1	-	TRBV21-1	16	-	TGTGCCAGCAGCAAAAAGCCGCCGACTAGGAACACTGAAGCTTTCTTT	CASSKKPPTRNTEAFF
TRBJ1-1	-	TRBV27	14	-	TGTGCCAGCAGTGCCAGAGGTAGTAAGGATGAAGCTTTCTTT	CASSARGSKDEAFF
TRBJ1-1	TRBD1	TRBV3-1/TRBV3-2	14	many	TGTGCCAGCAGCATGGGACAGGGCGTGACTGAAGCTTTCTTT	CASSMGQGVTEAFF
TRBJ1-6	-	TRBV27	13	-	TGTGCCAGCAGTCCCCTAAATAATTCACCCCTCCACTTT	CASSPLNNSPLHF
TRBJ1-3	TRBD1	TRBV6-5	13	once	TGTGCCACTACGGACAGGTCTGGAAACACCATATATTTT	CATTDRSGNTIYF
TRBJ2-7	TRBD2	TRBV6-1	15	few	TGTGCCAGCAGTGATCCGGGACTAGCCTTCCCCGAGCAGTACTTC	CASSDPGLAFPEQYF
TRBJ1-1	-	TRBV4-1	13	-	TGCGCCAGCAGCCAAGAATGGAGCACTGAAGCTTTCTTT	CASSQEWSTEAFF
TRBJ2-4	TRBD1	TRBV9	15	-	TGTGCCAGCAGCCCTCAGGGGGCGCGATGGGGCATTCAGTACTTC	CASSPQGARWGIQYF
TRBJ1-2	TRBD1	TRBV11-3	13	few	TGTGCCAGCAGCCTAACAGGGGGGGACGGCTACACCTTC	CASSLTGGDGYTF
TRBJ1-4	-	TRBV5-1	16	-	TGCGCCAGCAGCTCGGGGACGGGCGCAACTAATGAAAAACTGTTTTTT	CASSSGTGATNEKLFF
TRBJ2-2	TRBD2	TRBV9	14	-	TGTGCCAGCAGCGGGAGACTAGCGACCGGGGAGCTGTTTTTT	CASSGRLATGELFF
TRBJ2-5	TRBD2	TRBV5-1	16	-	TGCGCCAGCAGCCGCTTGGGAGGTAGCGGGGGAGAGACCCAGTACTTC	CASSRLGGSGGETQYF
TRBJ1-6	-	TRBV6-4	14	-	TGTGCCAGCAGTGACAGGGGGGGAAATTCACCCCTCCACTTT	CASSDRGGNSPLHF